The clone carrying this TCR beta chain occurred many times. The sample belongs to a study of T-cell memory formation after mild COVID-19. The CDR3 loop spans 12 amino acids. CDR1 is GTSNPN, CDR2 SVGIG, per germline (reference sequence). V lost 6 bases to trimming and J lost 5 bases, with 12 bases between them. TCRdb re-analysed the 5' RACE reads in MiXCR, keeping a single row per CDR3 protein. The top ten clones hold under 15% of a sample with about 390,000 distinct CDR3 sequences, around a fifth of them seen once. The chain is built from TRBV30 and TRBJ2-3; possibly TRBD1 or TRBD2 for D (5 bases each). The specimen sequenced was PBMCs or a T cell subset sorted from them (not recorded which). The clonotype comes from an adult woman who had mild COVID-19 (a few samples of this study predate the infection). Cell type and time point are not known. Here the CDR3 reads CACRGAGDTQYF. The CDR3 nucleotides are TGTGCCTGTCGAGGGGCCGGAGATACGCAGTATTTT.